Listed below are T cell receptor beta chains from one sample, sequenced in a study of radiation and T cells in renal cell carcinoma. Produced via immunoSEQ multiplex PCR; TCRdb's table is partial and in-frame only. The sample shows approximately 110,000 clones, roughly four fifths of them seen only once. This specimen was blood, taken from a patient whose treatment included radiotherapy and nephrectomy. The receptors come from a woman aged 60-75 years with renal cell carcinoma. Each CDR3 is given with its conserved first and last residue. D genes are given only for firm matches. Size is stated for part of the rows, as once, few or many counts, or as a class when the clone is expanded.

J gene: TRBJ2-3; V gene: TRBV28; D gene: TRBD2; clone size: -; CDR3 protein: CASKTSGVTDTQYF; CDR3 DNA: TGTGCCAGCAAGACTAGCGGCGTCACAGATACGCAGTATTTT
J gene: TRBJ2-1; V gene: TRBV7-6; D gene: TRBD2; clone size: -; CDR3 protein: CASSSRLAGGYGDEQFF; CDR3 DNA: TGTGCCAGCAGCTCCCGACTAGCGGGGGGCTATGGGGATGAGCAGTTCTTC
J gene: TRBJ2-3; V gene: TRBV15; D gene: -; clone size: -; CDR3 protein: CATSRSDTQYF; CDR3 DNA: TGTGCCACCAGCAGGTCAGATACGCAGTATTTT
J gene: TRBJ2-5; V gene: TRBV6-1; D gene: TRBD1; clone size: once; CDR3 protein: CASSVRQGAETQYF; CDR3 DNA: TGTGCCAGCAGTGTCCGCCAGGGGGCGGAGACCCAGTACTTC
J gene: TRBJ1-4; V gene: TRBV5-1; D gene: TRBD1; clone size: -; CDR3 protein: CASSVQGRAREKLFF; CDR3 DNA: TGCGCCAGCAGCGTACAGGGGCGAGCCCGTGAAAAACTGTTTTTT
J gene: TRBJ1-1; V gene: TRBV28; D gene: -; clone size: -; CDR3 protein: CASSSPYLNTEAFF; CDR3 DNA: TGTGCCAGCAGTTCCCCCTACCTGAACACTGAAGCTTTCTTT
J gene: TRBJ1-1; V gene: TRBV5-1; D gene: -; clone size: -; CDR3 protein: CASSLFVGGAGSTEAFF; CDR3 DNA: TGCGCCAGCAGCTTGTTCGTTGGGGGCGCGGGAAGCACTGAAGCTTTCTTT
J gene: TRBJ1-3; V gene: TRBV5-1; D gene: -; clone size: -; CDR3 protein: CASSLGAGGTGNTIYF; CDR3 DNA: TGCGCCAGCAGCTTGGGTGCAGGAGGAACTGGAAACACCATATATTTT
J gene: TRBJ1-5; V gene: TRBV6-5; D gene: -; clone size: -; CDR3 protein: CASKPAGAGNQPQHF; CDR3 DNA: TGTGCCAGCAAGCCCGCGGGGGCGGGCAATCAGCCCCAGCATTTT
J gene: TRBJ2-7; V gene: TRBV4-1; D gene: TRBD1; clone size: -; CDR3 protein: CASSHGGTGGNFYEQYF; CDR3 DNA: TGCGCCAGCAGCCACGGAGGGACAGGGGGGAATTTCTACGAGCAGTACTTC
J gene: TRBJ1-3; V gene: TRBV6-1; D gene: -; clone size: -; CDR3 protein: CASSERPGGSGNTIYF; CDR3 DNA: TGTGCCAGCAGTGAACGGCCAGGCGGCTCTGGAAACACCATATATTTT
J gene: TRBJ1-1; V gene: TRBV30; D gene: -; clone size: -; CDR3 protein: CAWSGEPGGTEAFF; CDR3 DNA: TGTGCCTGGAGTGGGGAGCCGGGGGGCACTGAAGCTTTCTTT
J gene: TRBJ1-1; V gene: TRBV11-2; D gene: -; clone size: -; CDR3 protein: CASSLAPGTEAFF; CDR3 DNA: TGTGCCAGCAGCTTAGCCCCAGGCACTGAAGCTTTCTTT
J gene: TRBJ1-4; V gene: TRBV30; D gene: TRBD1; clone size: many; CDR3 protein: CAWGTGGRVLVREKLFF; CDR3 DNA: TGTGCCTGGGGGACAGGCGGAAGGGTATTGGTTCGAGAAAAACTGTTTTTT
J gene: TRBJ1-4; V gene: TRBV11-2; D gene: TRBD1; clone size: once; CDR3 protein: CASSYLPGTGEEEKLFF; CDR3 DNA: TGTGCCAGCAGCTACTTACCCGGGACAGGGGAGGAAGAAAAACTGTTTTTT
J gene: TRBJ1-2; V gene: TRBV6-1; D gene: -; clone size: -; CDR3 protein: CASSAGPDPYGYTF; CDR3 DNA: TGTGCCAGCAGCGCCGGGCCGGACCCCTATGGCTACACCTTC
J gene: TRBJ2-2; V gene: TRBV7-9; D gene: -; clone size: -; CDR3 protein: CASSSPGNTGELFF; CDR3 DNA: TGTGCCAGCAGCTCCCCGGGTAACACCGGGGAGCTGTTTTTT
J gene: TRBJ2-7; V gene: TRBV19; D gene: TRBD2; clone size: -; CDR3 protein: CASSIRLAGPYEQYF; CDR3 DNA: TGTGCCAGTAGTATAAGGCTAGCGGGACCCTACGAGCAGTACTTC
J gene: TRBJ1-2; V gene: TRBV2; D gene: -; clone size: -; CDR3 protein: CASSDPGTGNYGYTF; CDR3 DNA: TGTGCCAGCAGTGACCCCGGGACGGGGAACTATGGCTACACCTTC